These 18 T cell receptor beta chains originate from one sample sequenced in a study of cytomegalovirus exposure and HLA in healthy donors (dated by TCRdb to 2016 to 2017). The library was prepared using the immunoSEQ multiplex PCR assay. For the multiplex PCR, a mixture combining 60 forward primers for TCR Vbeta segments and 13 reverse primers for TCR Jbeta segments was used. Drawn from immuneACCESS, this table holds only the in-frame rearrangements with V and J called that TCRdb kept. Clones are partly lost; checked studies trace under half to an unresolved V gene and leave the rest unexplained. A total of 160,000 or so clones appear in this sample, just under 80% of them only once. Of the sample, about 1.3% is held by the ten largest clones. Sequenced material: PBMCs. These receptors originate from a man aged 25-40 years in good health and CMV-seronegative.

J is TRBJ2-7 and V is TRBV25-1, with TRBD1 as a possible D gene (6 bases). V dropped 4 bases and J dropped 1 base, with 11 bases sitting between them. CDR1 and CDR2 (germline): MGHDK, SYGVNS. The CDR3 consists of 14 residues. CDR3 in DNA: TGTGCCAGCAGTGCTAGGACAGCTTCCTACGAGCAGTACTTC. It yields the protein CASSARTASYEQYF.

This sequence joins TRBV5-8 and TRBJ1-2; TRBD1 matches 8 bases. Germline V gives CDR1 SGHTS, CDR2 YDEGEE. The CDR3 runs 17 residues. V was pared by 0 bases and J by 0 bases, with 7 bases of the junction left unmatched. The CDR3 sequence: CASSLEAGQVANYGYTF. The CDR3 region has the DNA TGTGCCAGCAGCTTGGAGGCGGGACAGGTAGCTAACTATGGCTACACCTTC.

This chain connects TRBV15 to TRBJ1-2; 9 bases match TRBD1. The length of the CDR3 is 16 residues. The V and J ends lost 0 bases and 5 bases, in that order; junction bases with no gene match: 7. Germline CDR1 and CDR2: LNHNV and YYDKDF (reference sequence). CDR3 sequence reads: CATSRDLTGGGYGYTF. The CDR3 DNA reads TGTGCCACCAGCAGAGATCTTACAGGGGGCGGATATGGCTACACCTTC.

V usage is TRBV7-9 and J usage is TRBJ1-6; tentative D call: TRBD1 (5 bases). Trimming stripped 1 base from V and 5 bases from J, with 12 bases between. The CDR3 runs to 16 residues. CDR1 is SEHNR, CDR2 FQNEAQ, per germline (reference sequence). In nucleotides, the CDR3 is TGTGCCAGCAGCTTAGGGGGCGCGGTGGATAATTCACCCCTCCACTTT. Residues: CASSLGGAVDNSPLHF.

The rearrangement links TRBV6-4 to TRBJ2-2; the D is unclear. The germline V gene has CDR1 MRHNA and CDR2 SNTAGT. The CDR3 has 16 amino acids. V shed 0 bases and J shed 1 base, with 9 bases lying between them. The CDR3 region has the DNA TGTGCCAGCAGTGACTCGAGTTCCGGGAACACCGGGGAGCTGTTTTTT. It codes for CASSDSSSGNTGELFF.

The chain carries TRBV9 and TRBJ2-3; D is unclear. Trimming cost V 0 bases and J 4 bases, with 12 bases left between them. Per germline, CDR1 SGDLS and CDR2 YYNGEE. The CDR3 covers 15 residues. CDR3 sequence (DNA): TGTGCCAGCAGCGTAGCCAGCGTTGTCGCAGATACGCAGTATTTT. It yields the protein CASSVASVVADTQYF.

The chain is built from TRBV6-5 and TRBJ2-1; D may be TRBD2 (5 bases). Between the trimmed V and J ends, which lost 2 bases and 9 bases, there was a span of 5 bases. This CDR3 contains 11 residues. Germline CDR1 reads MNHEY; CDR2 reads SVGAGI. CDR3 sequence reads: CASSYEGEQFF. Here the CDR3 DNA reads TGTGCCAGCAGTTACGAGGGTGAGCAGTTCTTC.

The chain combines TRBV18 with TRBJ1-1, with no clear D. This CDR3 has 18 residues. Trimming removed 2 bases from V and 0 bases from J, with 19 bases in between. In germline, CDR1 is KGHSH, CDR2 LQKENI. In nucleotides, the CDR3 is TGTGCCAGCTCACCATTTAACAGTAACCAGAACATGAACACTGAAGCTTTCTTT. It translates to CASSPFNSNQNMNTEAFF.

V is TRBV10-3 and J is TRBJ1-2; weak D call: TRBD1 (6 bases). Germline V CDR1 and CDR2: ENHRY, SYGVKD. The CDR3 contains 14 residues. Trimming stripped 8 bases from V and 1 base from J, with 14 bases between. The CDR3 loop is CAIATTGLNYGYTF. The DNA for the CDR3 is TGTGCCATCGCTACGACAGGACTTAACTATGGCTACACCTTC.

The rearrangement links TRBV7-3 to TRBJ1-2, with 8 bases identical to TRBD1. This CDR3 has 14 residues. V lost 5 bases and J lost 7; bases outside the gene matches: 9. Germline V CDR1 and CDR2: SGHTA, FQGTGA. The CDR3 here is CASSPQGGSSGYTF. The CDR3 DNA sequence: TGTGCCAGCAGCCCACAGGGGGGGAGTTCTGGCTACACCTTC.

V is TRBV30 and J is TRBJ2-7; a weak D match, TRBD1 (7 bases). Germline V gives CDR1 GTSNPN, CDR2 SVGIG (reference sequence). The CDR3 extends over 15 amino acids. Between the trimmed V and J ends, which lost 0 bases and 6 bases, there was a span of 18 bases. Written as DNA, the CDR3 is TGTGCCTGGAGTGTTGAGACAGGGAGGCTTGGCGAGCAGTACTTC. This encodes CAWSVETGRLGEQYF.

This rearrangement joins TRBV7-6 to TRBJ1-4; unclear D gene. Trimming cost V 0 bases and J 7 bases, with 6 bases left between them. The CDR3 extends over 13 amino acids. Germline CDR1 is SGHVS and CDR2 is FNYEAQ. CDR3 DNA: TGTGCCAGCAGCTTAGCGGAGGGTGAAAAACTGTTTTTT. It specifies CASSLAEGEKLFF.

The chain couples TRBV10-3 to TRBJ2-2; D remains unclear. V gave up 3 bases and J gave up 4 bases, with 15 bases separating them. CDR3 length: 16 amino acids. Germline loops: CDR1 ENHRY, CDR2 SYGVKD. The CDR3 nucleotides read TGTGCCATCAGTGACCCGACTCAATCCAGCACCGGGGAGCTGTTTTTT. Amino acid sequence: CAISDPTQSSTGELFF.

The gene calls are TRBV9 and TRBJ2-5; 7 bases align to TRBD2. Germline V gives CDR1 SGDLS, CDR2 YYNGEE. The CDR3 consists of 16 residues. After removal of 0 bases from V and 1 base from J, the junction contained 6 bases not matched to a gene. In DNA, the CDR3 is TGTGCCAGCAGCGTAGGTGCCCTAGCGGTCCAAGAGACCCAGTACTTC. This gives the protein CASSVGALAVQETQYF.

The J gene is TRBJ2-3, the V gene TRBV29-1; possibly TRBD2 for D (5 bases). The germline V gene encodes CDR1 SQVTM and CDR2 ANQGSEA. The CDR3 runs to 15 residues. With 3 bases removed from V and 0 bases from J, the gap between germline ends came to 13 bases. CDR3 bases: TGCAGCGTTGACGATAGCCGGGGTAGCACAGATACGCAGTATTTT. Translation gives CSVDDSRGSTDTQYF.

The J gene is TRBJ2-1, the V gene TRBV6-5, with TRBD2 matching over 7 bases. Germline lookup yields CDR1 MNHEY and CDR2 SVGAGI. V dropped 8 bases and J dropped 9; count of bases not matched to a gene: 4. There are 11 residues in the CDR3. CDR3 sequence reads: CASLGGSEQFF. In DNA form, the CDR3 reads TGTGCCAGCCTTGGCGGGAGTGAGCAGTTCTTC.

The V and J genes are TRBV5-4 and TRBJ2-7, with D uncertain. With 4 bases removed from V and 2 bases from J, the gap between germline ends came to 13 bases. The V gene's germline CDR1 is SGHNT and CDR2 YYREEE (reference sequence). CDR3 length equals 14 residues. In nucleotides, the CDR3 is TGTGCCAGCAGCCGAACCGGTACGACCTACGAGCAGTACTTC. This gives the protein CASSRTGTTYEQYF.

Here the CDR3 reads CASSLDGTGAGYTF. CDR3 nucleotides: TGTGCCAGCAGCTTAGATGGCACAGGGGCTGGCTACACCTTC. V usage is TRBV11-3 and J usage is TRBJ1-2; 7 positions agree with TRBD1. The trim removed 0 bases at V and 7 bases at J, leaving 5 bases unmatched. This CDR3 is built from 14 residues. Germline-derived CDR1 and CDR2 are SGHNT and YENEEA.